Listed below are T cell receptor beta chains from one sample, sequenced in a study of persistence of HIV-infected CD4 T cells. TCRdb's table, derived via immunoSEQ multiplex PCR, lists solely in-frame clones and lacks some. The data hold over 10,000 clones, with about 69% observed a single time. These TCRs are of unknown antigen specificity. The sequencing used CD4+ T cells sorted from PBMCs after approximately 19-hour stimulation, collected from a patient who received antiretroviral therapy. The receptors here all came from an adult man with HIV who was CMV-seropositive. The CDR3 runs from the conserved cysteine through the conserved F or W. Fields, in order: D gene, V gene, clone size, J gene, CDR3 protein, CDR3 DNA. The D gene is left open where the match is weak. Expanded clones get a size class; other rows say once, few or many, or leave the size out.

>.|TRBV7-2|few|TRBJ1-1
CASSTGQKANTEAFF
TGTGCCAGCAGCACCGGACAGAAAGCAAACACTGAAGCTTTCTTT
>.|TRBV10-1|few|TRBJ1-5
CASSPGVRQPQHF
TGCGCCAGCAGCCCGGGGGTCCGGCAGCCCCAGCATTTT
>.|TRBV6-1|.|TRBJ1-1
CASSVTGGNTEAFF
TGTGCCAGCAGCGTGACAGGTGGGAACACTGAAGCTTTCTTT
>TRBD2|TRBV3-1/TRBV3-2|.|TRBJ2-3
CASSQGLAGGTTDTQYF
TGTGCCAGCAGCCAAGGGCTAGCGGGGGGGACCACAGATACGCAGTATTTT
>.|TRBV12-3/TRBV12-4|.|TRBJ2-7
CASSRELYEQYF
TGTGCCAGCAGCCGGGAGCTATACGAGCAGTACTTC
>.|TRBV2|.|TRBJ2-2
CASSLGAANTGELFF
TGTGCCAGCAGTTTGGGGGCAGCCAACACCGGGGAGCTGTTTTTT
>TRBD1|TRBV6-5|once|TRBJ2-7
CASSHSGGGYEQYF
TGTGCCAGCAGTCATTCAGGGGGTGGCTACGAGCAGTACTTC
>TRBD2|TRBV5-1|.|TRBJ2-1
CASSLVGAGGHEQFF
TGCGCCAGCAGCTTGGTTGGAGCGGGGGGGCATGAGCAGTTCTTC
>TRBD2|TRBV19|.|TRBJ2-7
CASRGLAGGTGGFYEQYF
TGTGCCAGTAGGGGACTAGCGGGAGGTACCGGTGGGTTCTACGAGCAGTACTTC
>.|TRBV7-2|.|TRBJ2-2
CASSLENRMISTGELFF
TGTGCCAGCAGCTTAGAAAACAGGATGATTAGCACCGGGGAGCTGTTTTTT
>TRBD2|TRBV15|.|TRBJ2-3
CATSRDGGEGTDTQYF
TGTGCCACCAGCAGAGATGGGGGGGAGGGCACAGATACGCAGTATTTT
>.|TRBV7-8|.|TRBJ2-1
CASSLIAGTEQFF
TGTGCCAGCAGCTTAATCGCGGGTACTGAGCAGTTCTTC
>.|TRBV2|large|TRBJ1-1
CASSAIVGHTEAFF
TGTGCCAGCAGTGCCATCGTGGGTCACACTGAAGCTTTCTTT
>.|TRBV9|.|TRBJ1-1
CASSLWVGTEAFF
TGTGCCAGCAGCCTCTGGGTGGGCACTGAAGCTTTCTTT
>TRBD1|TRBV30|.|TRBJ1-5
CAFDRERNQPQHF
TGTGCCTTTGACAGGGAAAGGAATCAGCCCCAGCATTTT
>.|TRBV6-5|.|TRBJ1-1
CASSFTGRGTEAFF
TGTGCCAGCAGTTTCACAGGGAGGGGGACTGAAGCTTTCTTT
>.|TRBV30|.|TRBJ2-5
CAWSWPGPETQYF
TGTGCCTGGAGTTGGCCGGGGCCAGAGACCCAGTACTTC
>.|TRBV19|.|TRBJ1-2
CASSSPGWQGDYTF
TGTGCCAGTAGTTCCCCCGGGTGGCAGGGCGACTACACCTTC
>TRBD1|TRBV3-1/TRBV3-2|few|TRBJ1-2
CASSPRTGEGYGYTF
TGTGCCAGCAGCCCACGGACAGGGGAGGGCTATGGCTACACCTTC
>.|TRBV5-6|.|TRBJ1-2
CASSSIGGNYGYTF
TGTGCCAGCAGCTCGATAGGGGGGAACTATGGCTACACCTTC
>.|TRBV5-6|.|TRBJ1-3
CASSLRTSKGGTIYF
TGTGCCAGCAGCCTACGGACGTCTAAAGGTGGGACCATATATTTT
>.|TRBV7-2|.|TRBJ2-1
CASSLRTESYNEQFF
TGTGCCAGCAGCTTACGAACGGAATCCTACAATGAGCAGTTCTTC